This T cell receptor beta chain was captured by sequencing in a study of vaccination and CD4 T cells after COVID-19. As for treatment: approximately 11-day PBMC culture with coronavirus spike peptide pools or control peptides (ViraFEST assay). Using peptide pools, antigen-specific T cells were expanded in ViraFEST before TCRs were sequenced. Regarding the study as a whole: Nearly all convalescent vaccine-specific clones, 304 of 307, recognized only SARS-CoV-2 spike.

For this clonotype: Its antigen is still unknown.

An Oncomine TCR Beta short-read assay was used to sequence the DNA from cultured CD4+ T cells. The source of extracted genomic DNA was cultured CD4+ T cells. MiXCR was run by TCRdb on the PCR reads, yielding one entry per CDR3 protein. The sample has 15,000 to 20,000 distinct CDR3 sequences, 36% seen once; the top ten hold approximately 25%. CDR3 length: 16 residues. V dropped 1 base and J dropped 0 bases, with 12 bases sitting between them. Germline lookup yields CDR1 MGHRA and CDR2 YSYEKL. The genes are TRBV4-1 and TRBJ1-2; D may be TRBD1 (5 bases). This clonotype was sampled from a human donor who received a COVID-19 vaccine. The material was CD4+ T cells from blood, cultured in vitro, obtained before SARS-CoV-2 vaccination. CDR3 loop: CASSQVQQVANYGYTF. CDR3 nucleotides: TGCGCCAGCAGCCAAGTGCAACAGGTCGCTAACTATGGCTACACCTTC.